This entry features one T cell receptor (beta chain) sequence. These data are taken from a study of blood T cell repertoires in COVID-19. Study context: Samples representing acute and convalescent COVID-19 were sourced from the United States, Italy and Spain.

Trimming removed 4 bases from V and 4 bases from J; junction bases left unmatched: 10. The CDR3 loop spans 16 amino acids. Germline V gene sequence: CDR1 SGHDT, CDR2 YYEEEE. Enrolment of Seattle patients took place during active infection, and they were followed longitudinally. Authors' analysis steps: By means of reference gene primer amplification, nucleated cell counts were estimated. TCRdb keeps only in-frame clones here, not all; method: immunoSEQ multiplex PCR. V and J calls and clone size are as listed in that table; D and trimming were resolved from the DNA. Seen here are 95,000 to 150,000 clones, roughly 89% observed once, and the top ten hold around 4%.

The source is a woman between 55 and 75 years old with COVID-19, enrolled during active disease. Sequenced sample: peripheral blood. The chain carries TRBV5-6 and TRBJ1-2, with 10 bases aligning to TRBD1. The CDR3 sequence is CASSQDRGRVGYGYTF. DNA of the CDR3: TGTGCCAGCAGCCAAGACAGGGGGCGTGTGGGCTATGGCTACACCTTC.